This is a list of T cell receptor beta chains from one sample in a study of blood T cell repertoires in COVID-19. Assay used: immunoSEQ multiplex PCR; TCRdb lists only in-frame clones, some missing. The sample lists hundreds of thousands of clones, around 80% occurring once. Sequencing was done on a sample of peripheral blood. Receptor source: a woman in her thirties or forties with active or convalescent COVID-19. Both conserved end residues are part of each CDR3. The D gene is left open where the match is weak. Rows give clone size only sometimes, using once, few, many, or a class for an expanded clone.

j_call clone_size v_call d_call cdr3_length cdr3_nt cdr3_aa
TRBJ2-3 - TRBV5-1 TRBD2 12 TGCGCCAGCAGCTTGGCGGGAGGGACGCAGTATTTT CASSLAGGTQYF
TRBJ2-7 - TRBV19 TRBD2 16 TGTGCCAGTAGTATACTGGCTAGCGGGGGTCCCCACGAGCAGTACTTC CASSILASGGPHEQYF
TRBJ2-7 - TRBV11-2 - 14 TGTGCCAGCAGCTTAGGGGCAGAATTATACGAGCAGTACTTC CASSLGAELYEQYF
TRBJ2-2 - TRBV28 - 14 TGTGCCAGCAGGATAAACAGGGCCGACGGGGAGCTGTTTTTT CASRINRADGELFF
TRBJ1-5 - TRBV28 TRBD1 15 TGTGCCAGCAGTTTAGGCAGGGGGTATCGTCAGCCCCAGCATTTT CASSLGRGYRQPQHF
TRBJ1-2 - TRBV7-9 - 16 TGTGCCAGCAGCTTAGTCTGGGGGGAAGGGATCTATGGCTACACCTTC CASSLVWGEGIYGYTF
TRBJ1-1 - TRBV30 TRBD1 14 TGTGCCTGGAGTGCCGGGACAGGGGACACTGAAGCTTTCTTT CAWSAGTGDTEAFF
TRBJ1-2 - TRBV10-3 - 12 TGTGCCATCAGTGAACAGGTTTATGGCTACACCTTC CAISEQVYGYTF
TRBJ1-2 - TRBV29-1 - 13 TGCAGCGTACTGGTGACAGATAACTATGGCTACACCTTC CSVLVTDNYGYTF
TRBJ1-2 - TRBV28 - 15 TGTGCCAGCAGTACCCCCGGACTGCTATTGGGTGGCTACACCTTC CASSTPGLLLGGYTF
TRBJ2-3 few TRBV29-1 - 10 TGCAGCGTTTCGGAGGGTACGCAGTATTTT CSVSEGTQYF
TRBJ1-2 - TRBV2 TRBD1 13 TGTGCCAGCAGGGCGGGACAGGGAAACGGCTACACCTTC CASRAGQGNGYTF
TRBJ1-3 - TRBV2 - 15 TGTGCCAGCAAGAAGGACTTGCTCTCTGGAAACACCATATATTTT CASKKDLLSGNTIYF
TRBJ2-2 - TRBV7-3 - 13 TGTGCCAGCAGCACCCCGGGCACCGGGGAGCTGTTTTTT CASSTPGTGELFF
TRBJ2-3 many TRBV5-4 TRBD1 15 TGTGCCAGCAGCTTACCGGGACAGGGGTCAGATACGCAGTATTTT CASSLPGQGSDTQYF
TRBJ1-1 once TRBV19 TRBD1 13 TGTGCCAGTAGCGGACAGGTTGGGACTGAAGCTTTCTTT CASSGQVGTEAFF
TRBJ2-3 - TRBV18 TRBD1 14 TGTGCCAGCTCACTACGACAGACAGGGGATCCGCAGTATTTT CASSLRQTGDPQYF
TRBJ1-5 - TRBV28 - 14 TGTGCCAGCAGTTACGGGTCGGGGAATCAGCCCCAGCATTTT CASSYGSGNQPQHF
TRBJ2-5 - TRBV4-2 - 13 TGTGCCAGCAGTCCCGAGAGGGGGGAGACCCAGTACTTC CASSPERGETQYF
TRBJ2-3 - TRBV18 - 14 TGTGCCAGCTCACCCCTTAGCGCCCCAGATACGCAGTATTTT CASSPLSAPDTQYF
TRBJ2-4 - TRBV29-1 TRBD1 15 TGCAGCGTTGAGGGACAGGCCCTCGCCAAAAACATTCAGTACTTC CSVEGQALAKNIQYF
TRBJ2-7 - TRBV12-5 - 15 TGTGCTAGTGGTTTGTCCAGGGCGGATAACTACGAGCAGTACTTC CASGLSRADNYEQYF
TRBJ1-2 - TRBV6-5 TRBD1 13 TGTGCCAGCAGACCGGGACAGGGGGTTGGCTACACCTTC CASRPGQGVGYTF
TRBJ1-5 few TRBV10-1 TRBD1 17 TGCGCCAGCGGCCCGGACAGGGATACTTATAGCAATCAGCCCCAGCATTTT CASGPDRDTYSNQPQHF
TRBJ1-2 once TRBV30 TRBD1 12 TGTGCCTGGACAGGGGGAAACTATGGCTACACCTTC CAWTGGNYGYTF
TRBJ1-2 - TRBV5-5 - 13 TGTGCAGACACTAGTCGGGGGGAAGGAGGCTACACCTTC CADTSRGEGGYTF
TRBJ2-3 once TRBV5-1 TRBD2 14 TGCGCCAGCAGCTGGCGGGAGGGCACAGATACGCAGTATTTT CASSWREGTDTQYF
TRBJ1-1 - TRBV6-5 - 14 TGTGCCAGCAGTTATCTACAGGGGAACACTGAAGCTTTCTTT CASSYLQGNTEAFF
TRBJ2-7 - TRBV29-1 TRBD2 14 TGCAGCGTTGAACGGGGACTAGCGGGGCGCGAGCAGTACTTC CSVERGLAGREQYF
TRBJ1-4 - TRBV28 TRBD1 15 TGTGCCAGCAGTTCAGGGGGCCGACTAGGGGAAAAACTGTTTTTT CASSSGGRLGEKLFF
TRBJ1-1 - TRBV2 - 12 TGTGCCAGCAGGGGGGACTCGAGGGAAGCTTTCTTT CASRGDSREAFF
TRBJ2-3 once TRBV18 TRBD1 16 TGTGCCAGCTCACTAGGACTGACAGGGGCCTCAGATACGCAGTATTTT CASSLGLTGASDTQYF
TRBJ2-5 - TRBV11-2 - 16 TGTGCCAGCAGCCTCGGGACACGATCGTACCAAGAGACCCAGTACTTC CASSLGTRSYQETQYF
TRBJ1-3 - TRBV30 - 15 TGTGCCTGGAGTGGGGGCTTAGTCTCTGGAAACACCATATATTTT CAWSGGLVSGNTIYF
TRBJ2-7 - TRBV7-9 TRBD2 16 TGTGCCAGCAGCCCCGCGTCGGGGGGGAGCTCCTACGAGCAGTACTTC CASSPASGGSSYEQYF
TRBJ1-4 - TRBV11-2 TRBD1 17 TGTGCCAGCAGCTCACCCGTTTGGGGACAGGGTAATGAAAAACTGTTTTTT CASSSPVWGQGNEKLFF
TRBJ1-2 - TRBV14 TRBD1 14 TGTGCCAGCAGCCAACACAGGGGGTCCGATGGCTACACCTTC CASSQHRGSDGYTF
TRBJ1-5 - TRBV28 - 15 TGTGCCAGCGGCGACATCTTTATTAGCAATCAGCCCCAGCATTTT CASGDIFISNQPQHF
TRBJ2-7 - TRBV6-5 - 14 TGTGCCAGCACAATGTCAGGGGGGACCTACGAGCAGTACTTC CASTMSGGTYEQYF
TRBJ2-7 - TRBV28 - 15 TGTGCCAGCAGTTCTCCAGGGGGGACCTCCTACGAGCAGTACTTC CASSSPGGTSYEQYF
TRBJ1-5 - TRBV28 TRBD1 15 TGTGCCAGCATAACACAGGGGGCCCGGGGTCAGCCCCAGCATTTT CASITQGARGQPQHF
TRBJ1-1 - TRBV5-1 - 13 TGCGCCAGCAGCTTAATACCACAGGGTGATGCTTTCTTT CASSLIPQGDAFF
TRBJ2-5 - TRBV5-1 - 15 TGCGCCAGCAGCTTGGGTTCCGGGGGAAAAGAGACCCAGTACTTC CASSLGSGGKETQYF
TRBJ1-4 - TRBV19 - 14 TGTGCCAGTAGTCCCGGTCTGTATAATGAAAAACTGTTTTTT CASSPGLYNEKLFF
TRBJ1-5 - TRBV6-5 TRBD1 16 TGTGCCAGCAGTTCAGGACAGGGGCATAGCAATCAGCCCCAGCATTTT CASSSGQGHSNQPQHF
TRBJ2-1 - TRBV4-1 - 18 TGCGCCAGCAGCCAAGAAAAAAGGTCCCAGGGAAAAACACGCGAGCAGTTCTTC CASSQEKRSQGKTREQFF
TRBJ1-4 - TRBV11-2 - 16 TGTGCCAGCAGCTTAGATCGGGGGGGCGCCGGAGAAAAACTGTTTTTT CASSLDRGGAGEKLFF
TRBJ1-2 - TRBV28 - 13 TGTGCCAGCGGGGAGGGGGGGCCCTATGGCTACACCTTC CASGEGGPYGYTF
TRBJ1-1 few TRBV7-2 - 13 TGTGCCAGCAGCCCCAGAGCGGGCACTGAAGCTTTCTTT CASSPRAGTEAFF
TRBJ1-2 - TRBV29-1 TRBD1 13 TGCAGCGTTGCAAGACAGGGAATCTATGGCTACACCTTC CSVARQGIYGYTF
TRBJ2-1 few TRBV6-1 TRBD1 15 TGTGCCAGCAGTGAGGACAGGGAGGCCTTCAATGAGCAGTTCTTC CASSEDREAFNEQFF
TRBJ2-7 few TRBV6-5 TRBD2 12 TGTGCCAGCGGGAGGGATTCCTACGAGCAGTACTTC CASGRDSYEQYF